The next 30 T cell receptor beta chains were all read from a single sample in a study of a mutant IDH1 vaccine in newly diagnosed glioma. The time point was: week 47, end of study. Doses of 300 ug of mutant IDH1 20-mer peptide were given with topical imiquimod. Generated by immunoSEQ multiplex PCR, the TCRdb table keeps only in-frame clones and is missing some. In the table there are about 34,000 clones, more than 75% of which are singletons. These TCRs' antigens remain unknown. Sequencing used PBMCs, obtained from a glioma patient whose treatment included an IDH1 peptide vaccine. The receptors shown here come from a woman aged 25-40 years with glioma.

This rearrangement joins TRBV5-6 to TRBJ2-2, with 10 bases matching TRBD1. J lost 5 bases, V lost 8 bases, and 9 bases had no gene match. CDR3 length: 15 amino acids. Germline-derived CDR1 and CDR2 are SGHDT and YYEEEE. The CDR3: CASGFDRGLTGELFF. In DNA, the CDR3 is TGTGCCAGTGGATTCGACAGGGGGCTTACCGGGGAGCTGTTTTTT.

The chain couples TRBV4-2 to TRBJ1-3; no definite D call. The CDR3 covers 14 residues. V was cut by 1 base and J by 0 bases, with 4 bases left in between. Per germline, CDR1 LGHNA and CDR2 YNFKEQ. For the CDR3, the DNA is TGTGCCAGCAGCCAAGTCTCCTCTGGAAACACCATATATTTT. Its protein is CASSQVSSGNTIYF.

This chain links TRBV6-5 with TRBJ1-3; D unclear. The CDR3 is 12 residues long. V lost 10 bases and J lost 0, with 7 bases in between. Per germline, CDR1 MNHEY and CDR2 SVGAGI. The CDR3 loop reads CATRTSGNTIYF. Here the CDR3 DNA reads TGTGCCACCAGGACCTCTGGAAACACCATATATTTT.

J is TRBJ1-6 and V is TRBV23-1; no firm D call. TRBV23-1 is labeled an ORF, and its function is uncertain. This CDR3 is 12 amino acids long. Trimming shortened V by 2 bases and J by 10 bases, and 6 bases separated the two germline ends. Here the CDR3 DNA reads TGCGCCAGCAGTCAAAGGGTCTCACCCCTCCACTTT. Protein: CASSQRVSPLHF.

About this clone: Germline and junction disagree at one end, which may indicate a read error. V usage is TRBV18 and J usage is TRBJ2-1; TRBD2 is a possible D gene (6 bases). Per the germline V gene, CDR1 is KGHSH and CDR2 is LQKENI. The CDR3 loop spans 13 amino acids. The CDR3 DNA follows: TGTGCCAGCGCCCGGGACTCCAACAATGAGCAGTTCTTC. It specifies CASARDSNNEQFF.

The chain employs TRBV6-1 and TRBJ1-4, with TRBD1 matching 7 bases. CDR1 is MNHNS and CDR2 is SASEGT in the germline V gene. The CDR3 contains 14 residues. Losses at the gene ends were 7 bases for V and 8 bases for J; bases not matched to a gene: 10. CDR3 DNA: TGTGCCAGCAATCAACAGGGGCTGTCGGAAAAACTGTTTTTT. It encodes CASNQQGLSEKLFF.

The chain links TRBV25-1 to TRBJ2-7; TRBD1 aligns across 9 bases. CDR1 MGHDK and CDR2 SYGVNS come from the germline V gene. The CDR3 runs 15 residues. V shed 3 bases and J 1 base; nucleotides not matched to a gene: 4. The CDR3 sequence is CASSDPGTGSYEQYF. The CDR3 bases are TGTGCCAGCAGTGATCCCGGGACAGGGTCCTACGAGCAGTACTTC.

The J gene is TRBJ1-2, the V gene TRBV4-1; a weak D match, TRBD1 (6 bases). This CDR3 has 16 amino acids. CDR1 MGHRA and CDR2 YSYEKL come from the germline V gene. Trimming took off 0 bases at V and 1 base at J, with 12 bases between the two ends. CDR3 residues: CASSQDQWTVNYGYTF. CDR3 in DNA: TGCGCCAGCAGCCAAGATCAGTGGACAGTTAACTATGGCTACACCTTC.

This chain joins TRBV10-3 and TRBJ2-7; no definite D call. The CDR3 runs to 12 residues. Germline lookup yields CDR1 ENHRY and CDR2 SYGVKD. With 11 bases removed from V and 0 bases from J, the gap between germline ends came to 11 bases. CDR3 amino acids: CAASPLSYEQYF. Here the CDR3 DNA reads TGTGCCGCCTCCCCCCTCTCCTACGAGCAGTACTTC.

This clone was observed a single time. J is TRBJ2-6 and V is TRBV2; TRBD1 or TRBD2 may be the D gene (5 bases each). This CDR3 is 16 amino acids long. Germline values: CDR1 SNHLY, CDR2 FYNNEI. V lost 7 bases to trimming and J lost 2 bases, with 15 bases between them. CDR3 sequence: CASTWDGRAGANVLTF. CDR3 DNA: TGTGCCAGCACCTGGGACGGAAGGGCTGGGGCCAACGTCCTGACTTTC.

The chain recombines TRBV7-8 with TRBJ1-2; the D is unclear. CDR1 and CDR2 (germline): SGHVS, FQNEAQ. V lost 4 bases to trimming and J lost 7 bases, with 10 bases between them. This CDR3 comprises 12 residues. DNA of the CDR3: TGTGCCAGCAGCTGGGAGGGCGCTGGCTACACCTTC. It specifies CASSWEGAGYTF.

This chain connects TRBV5-5 to TRBJ1-1; D is uncertain. The CDR3 spans 12 residues. The V gene's germline CDR1 is SGHKS and CDR2 YYEKEE (reference sequence). The ends were cut back, 2 bases at V and 8 bases at J, with 10 bases in the middle. The CDR3 DNA is TGTGCCAGCAGCTTTTCCGGGAACGAAGCTTTCTTT. Amino acid sequence: CASSFSGNEAFF.

This clone was seen a single time. The rearrangement uses TRBV10-3 and TRBJ2-1; 8 bases agree with TRBD2. Germline V gives CDR1 ENHRY, CDR2 SYGVKD. Trimming cost V 8 bases and J 7 bases; bases outside gene matches: 7. The CDR3 runs to 13 residues. The CDR3 here is CAIEVAGTNEQFF. CDR3 nucleotide sequence: TGTGCCATCGAGGTAGCGGGGACAAATGAGCAGTTCTTC.

The V gene is TRBV30, the J gene TRBJ2-1; the D gene could be TRBD1 or TRBD2 (5 bases each). The ends were cut back, 5 bases at V and 4 bases at J, with 12 bases in the middle. Germline CDR1 reads GTSNPN; CDR2 reads SVGIG (reference sequence). This CDR3 has 13 amino acids. CDR3 amino acids: CAWSQGEYNEQFF. The CDR3, as DNA: TGTGCCTGGTCCCAAGGGGAGTACAATGAGCAGTTCTTC.

The V call is TRBV5-1, the J call TRBJ1-1; D is uncertain. CDR1 is SGHRS, CDR2 YFSETQ, per germline. Trimming cost V 4 bases and J 6 bases, with 7 bases left between them. CDR3 length: 11 amino acids. This chain's CDR3 is CASSESAEAFF. DNA of the CDR3: TGCGCCAGCAGCGAGTCCGCTGAAGCTTTCTTT. Drawing the rest from reference TRBV5-1 and TRBJ1-1, the complete variable domain is KAGVTQTPRYLIKTRGQQVTLSCSPISGHRSVSWYQQTPGQGLQFLFEYFSETQRNKGNFPGRFSGRQFSNSRSEMNVSTLELGDSALYLCASSESAEAFFGQGTRLTVV.

The gene calls are TRBV7-9 and TRBJ2-1, with D maybe TRBD1 (5 bases). Trimming took off 4 bases at V and 9 bases at J, with 19 bases between the two ends. CDR1 and CDR2 from the germline V gene are SEHNR and FQNEAQ (reference sequence). There are 15 residues in the CDR3. The CDR3 region is CASSYVGLGVPEQFF. The CDR3 bases are TGTGCCAGCAGCTACGTGGGGCTTGGGGTGCCTGAGCAGTTCTTC. The whole variable domain, filled in from reference TRBV7-9 and TRBJ2-1, reads DTGVSQNPRHKITKRGQNVTFRCDPISEHNRLYWYRQTLGQGPEFLTYFQNEAQLEKSRLLSDRFSAERPKGSFSTLEIQRTEQGDSAMYLCASSYVGLGVPEQFFGPGTRLTVL.

The genes are TRBV6-5 and TRBJ2-7; 10 bases line up with TRBD2. The CDR3 totals 14 residues. The trim removed 6 bases at V and 6 bases at J, leaving 8 bases unmatched. From germline, CDR1 is MNHEY and CDR2 SVGAGI. CDR3: CASSLLAGTREQYF. The CDR3 DNA sequence: TGTGCCAGCAGCTTACTAGCGGGGACCCGCGAGCAGTACTTC.

This clone appeared a single time. The V call is TRBV7-2, the J call TRBJ1-1, with D tentatively TRBD1 (6 bases). V was trimmed by 5 bases and J by 0 bases, leaving 16 bases between them. The CDR3 sequence is 16 residues long. Germline V gene data show CDR1 as SGHTA and CDR2 as FQGNSA. The CDR3 loop is CASSLGGAWVNTEAFF. CDR3 bases: TGTGCCAGCAGCCTGGGGGGGGCTTGGGTGAACACTGAAGCTTTCTTT.

The chain uses TRBV5-1 and TRBJ2-2; perhaps TRBD2 as D (5 bases). Per germline, CDR1 SGHRS and CDR2 YFSETQ. There are 15 residues in the CDR3. Trimming took off 1 base at V and 4 bases at J, with 11 bases between the two ends. CDR3 region: CASSLYGESTGELFF. The CDR3 region has the DNA TGCGCCAGCAGCTTGTACGGGGAGAGCACCGGGGAGCTGTTTTTT.

V usage is TRBV7-7 and J usage is TRBJ2-7, with a weak D call TRBD2 (6 bases). This CDR3 is built from 15 residues. CDR1 SSHAT and CDR2 FNYEAQ come from the germline V gene (reference sequence). Trimming removed 1 base from V and 3 bases from J, with 13 bases in between. The DNA for the CDR3 is TGTGCCAGCAGCTTAGTGGCAGGGCGGGACTACGAGCAGTACTTC. It yields the protein CASSLVAGRDYEQYF.

This clone was detected only a few times. The V gene is TRBV27, the J gene TRBJ1-1, with a possible D match to TRBD1 (5 bases). Germline loops: CDR1 MNHEY, CDR2 SMNVEV (reference sequence). The CDR3 length is 14 residues. The V end lost 7 bases, the J end lost 5 bases, and 17 bases lay between the germline ends. CDR3 in amino acids: CASTLTARGTEAFF. CDR3 sequence (DNA): TGTGCCAGCACCCTGACCGCCCGGGGGACTGAAGCTTTCTTT.

This rearrangement joins TRBV10-3 to TRBJ1-6; 12 bases match TRBD1. This CDR3 has 14 residues. The ends lost 5 bases at V and 10 bases at J; junction bases unmatched: 3. Germline V gene lookup returns CDR1 ENHRY and CDR2 SYGVKD. The CDR3 loop is CAISTGTGGSPLHF. In nucleotides, the CDR3 is TGTGCCATCAGTACCGGGACAGGGGGCTCACCCCTCCACTTT.

This chain links TRBV29-1 with TRBJ1-2; 7 bases line up with TRBD1. The CDR3 is 14 residues long. Germline loops: CDR1 SQVTM, CDR2 ANQGSEA. V was clipped by 6 bases and J by 7 bases; unmatched bases: 14. CDR3 loop: CSVTPGQMFSGYTF. CDR3 DNA sequence: TGCAGCGTAACACCGGGACAGATGTTTAGTGGCTACACCTTC. Full variable domain (rest looked up from reference TRBV29-1 and TRBJ1-2): SAVISQKPSRDICQRGTSLTIQCQVDSQVTMMFWYRQQPGQSLTLIATANQGSEATYESGFVIDKFPISRPNLTFSTLTVSNMSPEDSSIYLCSVTPGQMFSGYTFGSGTRLTVV.

Here the CDR3 DNA reads TGTGCCAGTAGTAACCCCAACACCGGGGAGCTGTTTTTT. As protein: CASSNPNTGELFF. This sequence joins TRBV19 and TRBJ2-2; D unclear. The CDR3 has 13 residues. CDR1 and CDR2 from the germline V gene are LNHDA and SQIVND (reference sequence). V lost 4 bases and J lost 2, with 5 bases in between.

This clone was recorded only once. The chain has TRBV11-2 and TRBJ1-1; the D is unclear. With 2 bases removed from V and 11 bases from J, the gap between germline ends came to 12 bases. CDR3 length: 12 amino acids. The germline CDR1 and CDR2 sequences are SGHAT and FQNNGV. CDR3 nucleotide sequence: TGTGCCAGCAGCTTACCGACTCTGGGGGCTTTCTTT. This gives the protein CASSLPTLGAFF.

The chain uses TRBV4-3 and TRBJ2-7; no clear D. Between the trimmed V and J ends, which lost 0 bases and 4 bases, there was a span of 7 bases. Germline V gives CDR1 LGHNA, CDR2 YSLEER. The CDR3 spans 13 residues. In nucleotides, the CDR3 is TGCGCCAGCAGCCAAGATTTAGTATACGAGCAGTACTTC. Protein product: CASSQDLVYEQYF.

V gene TRBV13 combines with J gene TRBJ1-1; D remains unclear. The ends were cut back, 5 bases at V and 4 bases at J, with 8 bases in the middle. The CDR3 is 12 residues long. Germline-derived CDR1 and CDR2 are PRHDT and FYEKMQ (reference sequence). CDR3 DNA: TGTGCCAGCAGCCCCTCCCGCACTGAAGCTTTCTTT. Translation gives CASSPSRTEAFF. The full variable domain, completed using reference TRBV13 and TRBJ1-1, is AAGVIQSPRHLIKEKRETATLKCYPIPRHDTVYWYQQGPGQDPQFLISFYEKMQSDKGSIPDRFSAQQFSDYHSELNMSSLELGDSALYFCASSPSRTEAFFGQGTRLTVV.

This clone was found a few times. The chain has TRBV10-2 and TRBJ2-7; a weak D match, TRBD2 (5 bases). Germline CDR1 WSHSY, CDR2 SAAADI. This CDR3 contains 15 residues. V shed 0 bases and J shed 2 bases, with 11 bases lying between them. The CDR3 loop reads CASSESAGITYEQYF. The CDR3 DNA follows: TGCGCCAGCAGTGAGTCGGCGGGTATTACCTACGAGCAGTACTTC.

This chain joins TRBV7-9 and TRBJ2-3; the match to TRBD2 covers 11 bases. This CDR3 comprises 16 residues. Trimming took 5 bases from V and 2 from J; bases not matched to a gene: 6. Per germline, CDR1 SEHNR and CDR2 FQNEAQ (reference sequence). CDR3 sequence: CASSPRTSGPTDTQYF. CDR3 nucleotides: TGTGCCAGCAGCCCCAGGACTAGCGGGCCCACAGATACGCAGTATTTT.

The chain joins TRBV2 to TRBJ2-5, with D perhaps TRBD2 (7 bases). Trimming shortened V by 3 bases and J by 4 bases, and 12 bases separated the two germline ends. The CDR3 runs 14 residues. Germline loops: CDR1 SNHLY, CDR2 FYNNEI. The CDR3 reads CASSDPGGGETQYF. The CDR3 DNA reads TGTGCCAGCAGTGATCCGGGGGGCGGAGAGACCCAGTACTTC.